A selection of T cell receptor beta chains follows, all from one sample in a study of T cells in localized non-small cell lung cancer. Here immunoSEQ multiplex PCR was the method, and the copy in TCRdb shows in-frame clones only, minus some. The data contain 4,500 to 5,500 clones, 90% to 95% of them singletons. Sequenced here: peripheral blood, sampled before any cancer treatment. The origin of the receptors is a woman between 40 and 69 years old with stage I lung adenocarcinoma. CDR3s include the opening cysteine and the closing phenylalanine or tryptophan. The order of the fields is clone size, D gene, V gene, J gene, CDR3 protein, CDR3 DNA. D genes are given only for firm matches. Rows give clone size only sometimes, using once, few, many, or a class for an expanded clone.

size: large; D: -; V: TRBV6-1; J: TRBJ1-2; CDR3: CASSSGIGSSWGYTF; DNA: TGTGCCAGCAGTTCCGGAATCGGCAGTAGCTGGGGCTACACCTTC
size: -; D: TRBD1; V: TRBV10-3; J: TRBJ2-7; CDR3: CAISEGTGTSYEQYF; DNA: TGTGCCATCAGTGAGGGGACAGGGACATCCTACGAGCAGTACTTC
size: -; D: -; V: TRBV6-5; J: TRBJ1-2; CDR3: CASSYSPRQSYGYTF; DNA: TGTGCCAGCAGTTACTCCCCGAGACAGAGCTATGGCTACACCTTC
size: -; D: -; V: TRBV6-5; J: TRBJ2-1; CDR3: CASSTPGWDEQFF; DNA: TGTGCCAGCAGTACCCCGGGCTGGGATGAGCAGTTCTTC
size: -; D: -; V: TRBV2; J: TRBJ2-3; CDR3: CASSLSGQSTDTQYF; DNA: TGTGCCAGCAGTTTAAGCGGGCAGAGCACAGATACGCAGTATTTT
size: -; D: TRBD2; V: TRBV11-3; J: TRBJ2-1; CDR3: CASSGLADLYSYNEQFF; DNA: TGTGCCAGCAGCGGGCTAGCGGACCTTTATTCCTACAATGAGCAGTTCTTC
size: -; D: -; V: TRBV28; J: TRBJ1-2; CDR3: CASSLNPKVRGAANYGYTF; DNA: TGTGCCAGCAGTTTAAACCCTAAGGTCCGGGGAGCAGCTAACTATGGCTACACCTTC
size: -; D: TRBD1; V: TRBV19; J: TRBJ2-6; CDR3: CASSIGAGGAGANVLTF; DNA: TGTGCCAGTAGTATCGGGGCAGGGGGAGCTGGGGCCAACGTCCTGACTTTC
size: -; D: TRBD2; V: TRBV4-1; J: TRBJ2-1; CDR3: CASSQASGNEQFF; DNA: TGCGCCAGCAGCCAGGCTAGCGGGAATGAGCAGTTCTTC
size: -; D: -; V: TRBV6-1; J: TRBJ1-1; CDR3: CASFLDLAMNTEAFF; DNA: TGTGCCAGCTTTCTCGACCTCGCGATGAACACTGAAGCTTTCTTT
size: -; D: TRBD1; V: TRBV29-1; J: TRBJ2-7; CDR3: CSVGRQGGYEQYF; DNA: TGCAGCGTGGGCCGACAGGGTGGCTACGAGCAGTACTTC
size: -; D: TRBD1; V: TRBV30; J: TRBJ2-2; CDR3: CAWGQGANTGELFF; DNA: TGTGCCTGGGGGCAGGGGGCGAACACCGGGGAGCTGTTTTTT
size: -; D: TRBD2; V: TRBV15; J: TRBJ2-1; CDR3: CATSRDWRLAENEQFF; DNA: TGTGCCACCAGCAGAGACTGGAGACTAGCGGAGAATGAGCAGTTCTTC
size: -; D: TRBD1; V: TRBV28; J: TRBJ1-5; CDR3: CASSLRTGSSAQPQHF; DNA: TGTGCCAGCAGTTTACGGACAGGGTCGTCAGCTCAGCCCCAGCATTTT
size: -; D: TRBD2; V: TRBV4-2; J: TRBJ2-2; CDR3: CASSQAGTRRVGELFF; DNA: TGTGCCAGCAGCCAGGCCGGGACTAGGAGGGTCGGGGAGCTGTTTTTT
size: once; D: TRBD2; V: TRBV28; J: TRBJ2-1; CDR3: CASRWTSGRAYEQFF; DNA: TGTGCCAGCAGGTGGACTAGCGGGAGGGCCTATGAGCAGTTCTTC
size: -; D: -; V: TRBV5-6; J: TRBJ2-7; CDR3: CASSLWSGGTYYEQYF; DNA: TGTGCCAGCAGCTTGTGGTCCGGCGGGACCTACTACGAGCAGTACTTC
size: -; D: -; V: TRBV19; J: TRBJ1-2; CDR3: CASSIPPGLHSNYGYTF; DNA: TGTGCCAGTAGTATTCCCCCCGGGCTCCATTCTAACTATGGCTACACCTTC
size: -; D: -; V: TRBV15; J: TRBJ2-3; CDR3: CATSKRTTDTQYF; DNA: TGTGCCACCAGCAAAAGGACCACAGATACGCAGTATTTT
size: -; D: TRBD1; V: TRBV4-1; J: TRBJ2-7; CDR3: CASSQQGAAGYEQYF; DNA: TGCGCCAGCAGCCAACAGGGGGCAGCGGGCTACGAGCAGTACTTC
size: -; D: -; V: TRBV19; J: TRBJ2-7; CDR3: CASSIVDGSYEQYF; DNA: TGTGCCAGTAGTATAGTCGACGGATCCTACGAGCAGTACTTC
size: -; D: -; V: TRBV10-2; J: TRBJ2-3; CDR3: CASSDGASTDTQYF; DNA: TGCGCCAGCAGTGACGGGGCTTCCACAGATACGCAGTATTTT
size: -; D: -; V: TRBV28; J: TRBJ1-1; CDR3: CASSLSQLNTEAFF; DNA: TGTGCCAGCAGTTTGTCACAGCTGAACACTGAAGCTTTCTTT
size: -; D: TRBD1; V: TRBV5-1; J: TRBJ2-3; CDR3: CASSLSQGERDTQYF; DNA: TGCGCCAGCAGCTTGTCCCAGGGGGAACGAGATACGCAGTATTTT
size: -; D: TRBD1; V: TRBV27; J: TRBJ2-1; CDR3: CASSWDRGQVNEQFF; DNA: TGTGCCAGCAGTTGGGACAGGGGGCAAGTCAATGAGCAGTTCTTC
size: -; D: TRBD2; V: TRBV19; J: TRBJ2-1; CDR3: CASSIDTRTSGRAYNEQFF; DNA: TGTGCCAGTAGTATAGATACCAGGACTAGCGGGAGAGCCTACAATGAGCAGTTCTTC
size: -; D: -; V: TRBV29-1; J: TRBJ2-3; CDR3: CSVEARGTDTQYF; DNA: TGCAGCGTTGAAGCGAGGGGGACAGATACGCAGTATTTT
size: few; D: -; V: TRBV30; J: TRBJ1-5; CDR3: CAWSVQWDQPQHF; DNA: TGTGCCTGGAGTGTGCAGTGGGATCAGCCCCAGCATTTT
size: -; D: -; V: TRBV9; J: TRBJ1-2; CDR3: CASSPRDGTNYGYTF; DNA: TGTGCCAGCAGCCCAAGGGACGGGACTAACTATGGCTACACCTTC